The 27 T cell receptor beta chains in this list originate from one sample, sequenced in a study of blood T cell repertoires in COVID-19. Clones were sequenced by immunoSEQ multiplex PCR, and TCRdb holds only the in-frame ones, with some missing. This table has 250,000 or so clones, about 85% appearing once. The specimen sequenced was peripheral blood. These receptors came from a man aged 18 to 29 with active or convalescent COVID-19.

This chain links TRBV21-1 with TRBJ1-2; the table's D call, TRBD1, was not checked against the DNA. TRBV21-1 is a documented pseudogene. This CDR3 is 20 amino acids long. The CDR3 bases are TGTGCCAGCAGCAAAGTCTTCCCAGGGGACAGGGGCGGGGTATTGCTCGGCTACACCTTC. This sequence encodes CASSKVFPGDRGGVLLGYTF.

This clone was seen ten or more times. This rearrangement joins TRBV18 to TRBJ1-4; 8 bases match TRBD1. V lost 3 bases and J lost 8; bases outside the gene matches: 17. This CDR3 spans 18 amino acids. The germline CDR1 and CDR2 sequences are KGHSH and LQKENI. CDR3 protein: CASSPLPVGQGGWEKLFF. As DNA, the CDR3 is TGTGCCAGCTCACCGCTCCCGGTTGGACAGGGAGGATGGGAAAAACTGTTTTTT.

V gene TRBV6-5 combines with J gene TRBJ2-2; D may be TRBD2 (5 bases). CDR1 is MNHEY and CDR2 is SVGAGI in the germline V gene. V dropped 0 bases and J dropped 7 bases, with 6 bases sitting between them. The CDR3 length is 13 residues. CDR3 sequence (DNA): TGTGCCAGCAGTTACTCCGGAGGCGGGGAGCTGTTTTTT. Its protein is CASSYSGGGELFF.

The chain couples TRBV9 to TRBJ2-6; D is ambiguous. This CDR3 contains 15 residues. Germline CDR1 is SGDLS and CDR2 is YYNGEE. The V end was cut by 2 bases, the J end by 2 bases, with 8 bases between. CDR3 region: CASSVDFAGANVLTF. CDR3 in DNA: TGTGCCAGCAGCGTTGACTTTGCTGGGGCCAACGTCCTGACTTTC.

The V call is TRBV5-1, the J call TRBJ2-5; D perhaps matches TRBD2 (6 bases). The CDR3 is 15 amino acids. Germline V gene sequence: CDR1 SGHRS, CDR2 YFSETQ. The V and J ends lost 0 bases and 4 bases respectively, with 13 bases between them. The CDR3 spells CASSLGTGRGETQYF. In nucleotides, the CDR3 is TGCGCCAGCAGCTTGGGAACGGGGCGGGGAGAGACCCAGTACTTC.

The chain joins TRBV10-3 to TRBJ2-1; 9 bases are a match to TRBD2. J was trimmed by 6 bases and V by 11 bases; bases with no gene match: 8. The CDR3 extends over 13 amino acids. In germline, CDR1 is ENHRY, CDR2 SYGVKD. The CDR3 loop is CASLSGSFNEQFF. CDR3 nucleotide sequence: TGTGCCTCCCTTAGCGGGAGCTTCAATGAGCAGTTCTTC.

The chain is built from TRBV5-1 and TRBJ1-6; maybe TRBD1 (5 bases). The CDR3 contains 15 residues. Germline CDR1 is SGHRS and CDR2 is YFSETQ. V was shortened by 4 bases and J by 5 bases, with 13 bases between the two germline ends. The CDR3 reads CASSPRVGNNSPLHF. The CDR3 DNA sequence: TGCGCCAGCAGCCCCAGGGTGGGTAATAATTCACCCCTCCACTTT.

The rearrangement links TRBV6-4 to TRBJ2-5, with 12 bases matching TRBD1. Germline assignment: CDR1 MRHNA and CDR2 SNTAGT. The CDR3 loop spans 15 amino acids. The V and J ends lost 6 bases and 5 bases, in that order; junction bases with no gene match: 7. CDR3 nucleotide sequence: TGTGCCAGCAGCCCCGGGACAGGGGGCGGCGAGACCCAGTACTTC. Protein: CASSPGTGGGETQYF.

The chain recombines TRBV5-1 with TRBJ2-7; tentative D call: TRBD2 (5 bases). V was trimmed by 5 bases and J by 0 bases, leaving 12 bases between them. The CDR3 has 14 residues. The germline V gene encodes CDR1 SGHRS and CDR2 YFSETQ. This chain's CDR3 is CASSRTAGSYEQYF. As DNA, the CDR3 is TGCGCCAGCAGTCGGACTGCCGGCTCCTACGAGCAGTACTTC.

The chain is built from TRBV27 and TRBJ2-7; D might be TRBD1 (6 bases). Trimming removed 8 bases at V and 4 bases at J, with 15 bases between. Germline CDR1 reads MNHEY; CDR2 reads SMNVEV (reference sequence). The CDR3 is 13 residues long. CDR3 region: CASGLQGQYEQYF. CDR3 nucleotides: TGTGCCAGCGGGTTACAGGGTCAGTACGAGCAGTACTTC.

This chain joins TRBV5-1 and TRBJ2-1; 9 bases line up with TRBD2. This CDR3 contains 15 residues. Germline loops: CDR1 SGHRS, CDR2 YFSETQ. Trimming removed 9 bases from V and 0 bases from J; junction bases left unmatched: 7. The CDR3 sequence: CATGYSGSSYNEQFF. The CDR3 DNA reads as TGCGCCACCGGGTATAGCGGGAGCTCCTACAATGAGCAGTTCTTC.

The chain has TRBV11-2 and TRBJ1-2, with TRBD1 identical over 7 bases. The CDR3 length is 13 residues. Germline V gene data show CDR1 as SGHAT and CDR2 as FQNNGV. Trimming took 3 bases from V and 11 from J; bases not matched to a gene: 9. CDR3 bases: TGTGCCAGCAGCTTCGGGACAGCTTCCCCTTACACCTTC. Amino acids: CASSFGTASPYTF.

The chain couples TRBV5-1 to TRBJ1-2; no clear D. Germline CDR1 SGHRS, CDR2 YFSETQ. V lost 0 bases, J lost 1 base, and 7 bases lay in between. There are 14 residues in the CDR3. Here the CDR3 reads CASSLDGINYGYTF. The CDR3 region has the DNA TGCGCCAGCAGCTTGGACGGGATTAACTATGGCTACACCTTC.

V and J are TRBV12-3 or TRBV12-4 and TRBJ2-5; D call uncertain. Trimming took off 3 bases at V and 4 bases at J, with 9 bases between the two ends. This CDR3 region has 13 residues. CDR3 DNA: TGTGCCAGCAGTTTGCAGTCTCTAGAGACCCAGTACTTC. This codes for CASSLQSLETQYF.

This sequence joins TRBV24-1 and TRBJ2-1, with TRBD1 identical over 9 bases. The germline CDR1 and CDR2 sequences are KGHDR and SFDVKD. The trim removed 2 bases at V and 5 bases at J, leaving 6 bases unmatched. The CDR3 contains 16 residues. CDR3 sequence: CATSDSGTGLNNEQFF. The DNA for the CDR3 is TGTGCCACCAGTGATTCCGGGACAGGGCTCAACAATGAGCAGTTCTTC.

The J gene is TRBJ2-5, the V gene TRBV19; maybe TRBD2 (6 bases). The CDR3 runs 15 residues. Between the trimmed V and J ends, which lost 4 bases and 1 base, there was a span of 13 bases. In germline, CDR1 is LNHDA, CDR2 SQIVND (reference sequence). The CDR3 nucleotides read TGTGCCAGTAGTACCGCGACGGGGGTCCAAGAGACCCAGTACTTC. Translation gives CASSTATGVQETQYF.

This clone was seen a single time. The genes are TRBV3-1 (or the pseudogene TRBV3-2) and TRBJ2-4; tentatively, D is TRBD2 (6 bases). The CDR3 has 16 residues. V was cut by 1 base and J by 1 base, with 11 bases left in between. Germline V CDR1 and CDR2: LGHDT, YNNKEL (reference sequence). CDR3 in DNA: TGTGCCAGCAGCCAAGGGGGCGGGAACGCCAAAAACATTCAGTACTTC. Translation gives CASSQGGGNAKNIQYF.

The genes are TRBV19 and TRBJ1-3, with TRBD1 identical over 12 bases. Germline V gene lookup returns CDR1 LNHDA and CDR2 SQIVND (reference sequence). The CDR3 length is 17 residues. The trim removed 6 bases at V and 3 bases at J, leaving 9 bases unmatched. For the CDR3, the DNA is TGTGCCAGTAGGCCCGAAGGGACAGGGGGCCTTGGAAACACCATATATTTT. Translation gives CASRPEGTGGLGNTIYF.

The V gene is TRBV5-4, the J gene TRBJ2-2; 7 bases agree with TRBD2. CDR3 length equals 16 residues. Germline V gene sequence: CDR1 SGHNT, CDR2 YYREEE (reference sequence). With 0 bases clipped from V and 4 bases from J, the junction kept 6 bases outside the gene matches. DNA for the CDR3: TGTGCCAGCAGCTTGGTTGGCGGGAGAGGCACCGGGGAGCTGTTTTTT. Translating it yields CASSLVGGRGTGELFF. The whole variable domain, filled in from reference TRBV5-4 and TRBJ2-2, reads ETGVTQSPTHLIKTRGQQVTLRCSSQSGHNTVSWYQQALGQGPQFIFQYYREEENGRGNFPPRFSGLQFPNYSSELNVNALELDDSALYLCASSLVGGRGTGELFFGEGSRLTVL.

The rearrangement joins TRBV19 to TRBJ2-1; 9 positions agree with TRBD2. Germline V gene sequence: CDR1 LNHDA, CDR2 SQIVND (reference sequence). V lost 3 bases to trimming and J lost 12 bases; unmatched junction nucleotides: 6. The CDR3 sequence is 13 residues long. CDR3 loop: CASSIDKAGGQFF. The CDR3 coding sequence is TGTGCCAGTAGTATCGATAAAGCGGGAGGGCAGTTCTTC.

The chain has TRBV5-1 and TRBJ1-4; no clear D gene. Trimming took 4 bases from V and 0 from J, leaving 16 bases between them. The germline gives CDR1 SGHRS, CDR2 YFSETQ. The CDR3 extends over 17 amino acids. DNA for the CDR3: TGCGCCAGCAGCCTAGACGCGGGAGAATCAACTAATGAAAAACTGTTTTTT. It specifies CASSLDAGESTNEKLFF.

The rearrangement joins TRBV5-1 to TRBJ2-7; maybe TRBD1 (6 bases). The length of the CDR3 is 14 residues. V shed 0 bases and J shed 4 bases, with 11 bases lying between them. CDR1 SGHRS and CDR2 YFSETQ come from the germline V gene. The CDR3 spells CASSLDGRGYEQYF. CDR3 in DNA: TGCGCCAGCAGCTTGGACGGCAGGGGATACGAGCAGTACTTC.

The chain is built from TRBV7-9 and TRBJ1-1; 7 bases agree with TRBD1. Germline V gene lookup returns CDR1 SEHNR and CDR2 FQNEAQ (reference sequence). V lost 5 bases, J lost 1 base, and 4 bases stayed unmatched. CDR3 length equals 14 residues. CDR3 in amino acids: CASSQGQTNTEAFF. In nucleotides, the CDR3 is TGTGCCAGCAGCCAGGGACAGACGAACACTGAAGCTTTCTTT.

The chain recombines TRBV28 with TRBJ2-1; 8 nucleotides match TRBD1. Trimming removed 6 bases from V and 0 bases from J; junction bases left unmatched: 1. The germline V gene encodes CDR1 MDHEN and CDR2 SYDVKM. The CDR3 covers 14 residues. This chain's CDR3 is CASRTGGSYNEQFF. CDR3 in DNA: TGTGCCAGCAGAACAGGGGGCTCCTACAATGAGCAGTTCTTC. The whole variable domain, filled in from reference TRBV28 and TRBJ2-1, reads DVKVTQSSRYLVKRTGEKVFLECVQDMDHENMFWYRQDPGLGLRLIYFSYDVKMKEKGDIPEGYSVSREKKERFSLILESASTNQTSMYLCASRTGGSYNEQFFGPGTRLTVL.

This clone has just a few counts. Different DNA sequences within this sample yield the same CDR3. The chain uses TRBV7-2 and TRBJ2-5, with D unresolved. The CDR3 covers 12 residues. Per the germline V gene, CDR1 is SGHTA and CDR2 is FQGNSA. V lost 2 bases and J lost 5, with 6 bases in between. The CDR3 reads CASSLPSETQYF. CDR3 nucleotide sequence: TGTGCCAGCAGCTTACCGAGCGAGACCCAGTACTTC. Filled out from reference TRBV7-2 and TRBJ2-5, the complete variable domain reads GAGVSQSPSNKVTEKGKDVELRCDPISGHTALYWYRQSLGQGLEFLIYFQGNSAPDKSGLPSDRFSAERTGGSVSTLTIQRTQQEDSAVYLCASSLPSETQYFGPGTRLLVL.

V usage is TRBV7-9 and J usage is TRBJ2-3; 7 bases fit TRBD2. Germline V gene data show CDR1 as SEHNR and CDR2 as FQNEAQ (reference sequence). Trimming cost V 5 bases and J 7 bases; bases outside gene matches: 18. The CDR3 sequence is 17 residues long. This CDR3 is CASSVPAGREFANTQYF. CDR3 coding DNA: TGTGCCAGCAGCGTTCCCGCGGGGCGGGAGTTCGCCAATACGCAGTATTTT.

The chain carries TRBV18 and TRBJ1-3; possibly TRBD1 for D (5 bases). V lost 1 base and J lost 0, with 7 bases in between. The CDR3 runs 15 residues. Germline V gives CDR1 KGHSH, CDR2 LQKENI. The CDR3 here is CASSPLGGSGNTIYF. CDR3 DNA: TGTGCCAGCTCACCACTCGGGGGCTCTGGAAACACCATATATTTT.